The T cell receptor (beta chain) under discussion was sequenced for a study of T cell repertoires in cytomegalovirus infection (dated by TCRdb to between 2017 and 2020). Background for the entire study: Recently identified HLA-C-restricted CMV epitopes, whose presentation resists viral immunomodulation, were targeted by peptide stimulations together with well-studied HLA-B-restricted epitopes. Because public TCR beta signatures pointed to carriage of CMV infection together with the matching HLA type, the HLA type of each donor mattered for the analysis.

The instrument was an Illumina HiSeq 1500. The public reads were run again by TCRdb, first through fastp at Q25 and then through MiXCR, and only productive beta chains were kept. Each entry merges the rows of one CDR3 protein and shows their most common DNA and genes. The table for this sample lists 750,000 to 950,000 distinct CDR3 sequences; 29% of them were counted only once. The leading ten clones occupy around 14% of the sample. Findings and caveats that apply to the study as a whole: In both this cohort and an independent cohort of 352 donors, the cumulative frequency of public TCR beta family members distinguished carriers of CMV infection plus the relevant HLA type. The ex vivo response was dominated by HLA-C-restricted CMV-specific TCR beta clonotypes, and the single most frequent clonotype in two of eight donors was supplied by these HLA-C-restricted clonotypes.

Many counts were recorded for this clonotype. What this receptor recognizes is not known. Per-nucleotide qualities are absent, and no much larger clonotype sits a single base away. The label giving this sample's treatment or condition can be read as: in vitro stimulation with specific CMV peptide epitopes to enrich CMV-specific T cells. The junction shows trimming of 9 bases on V and 4 bases on J, and the gene matches do not reach 7 bases of it. The CDR3 numbers 13 residues from cysteine through phenylalanine. Just the 39-base CDR3 DNA is kept, in frame starting at base 1. The CDR1 and CDR2 encoded by the germline V gene (reference sequence) are SEHNR and FQNEAQ.

In this chain, TRBV7-9 is recombined with TRBJ2-3; TRBD1 agrees with 7 junctional bases. Sample: cultured CD8+ T cells from PBMCs, taken from culture after CMV antigen stimulation. The TCR sequence derives from a human donor in good health (CMV status not recorded). Some clones in this sample may be carry-over from other donors' samples. The CDR3 region reads CASRPGGSDTQYF. The DNA is TGTGCCAGTCGACCAGGGGGTTCAGATACGCAGTATTTT.